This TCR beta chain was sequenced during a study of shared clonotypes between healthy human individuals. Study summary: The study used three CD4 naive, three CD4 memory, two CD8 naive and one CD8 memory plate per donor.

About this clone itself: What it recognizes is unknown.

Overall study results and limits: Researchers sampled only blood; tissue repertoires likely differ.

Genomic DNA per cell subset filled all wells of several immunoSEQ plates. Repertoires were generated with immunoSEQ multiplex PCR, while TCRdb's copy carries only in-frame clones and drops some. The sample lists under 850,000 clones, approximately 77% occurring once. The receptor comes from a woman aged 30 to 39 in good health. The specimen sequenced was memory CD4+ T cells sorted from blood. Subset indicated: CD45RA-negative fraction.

CDR3 loop: CASMKLAGDLDTQYF. The CDR3 coding sequence is TGTGCCAGCATGAAACTAGCGGGAGACTTGGATACGCAGTATTTT. The rearrangement links TRBV6-1 to TRBJ2-3, with TRBD2 identical over 11 bases. The CDR3 runs to 15 residues. V trimming: 7 bases; J trimming: 6 bases; junction bases outside the gene matches: 9. Germline V gene data show CDR1 as MNHNS and CDR2 as SASEGT.